This passage covers 30 T cell receptor beta chains from one sample sequenced in a study of T cell responses to AZD1222 COVID-19 vaccine. Sequenced by immunoSEQ multiplex PCR; TCRdb stores in-frame clones only, minus some. The table includes approximately 150,000 clones, about nine tenths detected once. This specimen was peripheral blood, taken on day 0 of MenACWY control vaccination. These TCRs come from an adult in good health.

The rearrangement uses TRBV30 and TRBJ1-5; D is uncertain. The CDR3 runs 12 residues. V was cut by 0 bases and J by 9 bases, with 9 bases left in between. CDR1 is GTSNPN and CDR2 is SVGIG in the germline V gene (reference sequence). The CDR3 region has the DNA TGTGCCTGGAGTGTTGGTCCAAGGCCCCAGCATTTT. This encodes CAWSVGPRPQHF.

This clone has a single count. This rearrangement joins TRBV30 to TRBJ2-1; 10 bases align to TRBD2. This CDR3 contains 18 residues. The V and J ends lost 3 bases and 7 bases, in that order; junction bases with no gene match: 18. CDR1 is GTSNPN and CDR2 is SVGIG in the germline V gene (reference sequence). CDR3 residues: CAWSPPGTLAGVGNEQFF. CDR3 DNA sequence: TGTGCCTGGAGCCCCCCTGGGACCCTAGCGGGAGTGGGTAATGAGCAGTTCTTC.

In its sample, this clone was seen once. The chain recombines TRBV5-1 with TRBJ2-3; no reliable D call. Trimming left V 5 bases short and J 0 bases short, with 7 bases between. CDR3 length: 13 residues. Germline CDR1 reads SGHRS; CDR2 reads YFSETQ. The CDR3 sequence is CASRMGSTDTQYF. For the CDR3, the DNA is TGCGCCAGCAGAATGGGAAGCACAGATACGCAGTATTTT. The full variable domain, in which reference TRBV5-1 and TRBJ2-3 provide the parts outside the CDR3, is KAGVTQTPRYLIKTRGQQVTLSCSPISGHRSVSWYQQTPGQGLQFLFEYFSETQRNKGNFPGRFSGRQFSNSRSEMNVSTLELGDSALYLCASRMGSTDTQYFGPGTRLTVL.

This clone was counted between two and nine times. The rearrangement links TRBV7-8 to TRBJ1-2; perhaps TRBD1 as D (6 bases). V gave up 1 base and J gave up 5 bases, with 17 bases separating them. Germline V gene sequence: CDR1 SGHVS, CDR2 FQNEAQ. The CDR3 is 16 amino acids. The CDR3 is CASSLGGAESGYGYTF. In DNA form, the CDR3 reads TGTGCCAGCAGCTTAGGGGGGGCAGAAAGTGGATATGGCTACACCTTC.

This clone was counted once. V usage is TRBV6-2 or TRBV6-3 and J usage is TRBJ2-1, with TRBD2 identical over 9 bases. The length of the CDR3 is 12 residues. Germline V lookup: CDR1 MNHEY, CDR2 SVGEGT. With V trimmed by 5 bases and J by 10 bases, 3 bases remained unmatched. The CDR3 is CASSASGEEQFF. The CDR3, as DNA: TGTGCCAGCAGTGCTAGCGGGGAAGAGCAGTTCTTC.

CDR3 protein: CASSYSFGATNEKLFF. The CDR3 coding sequence is TGTGCCAGCAGTTACTCGTTTGGAGCAACTAATGAAAAACTGTTTTTT. The chain combines TRBV6-5 with TRBJ1-4; no firm D call. V lost 0 bases to trimming and J lost 0 bases, with 8 bases between them. CDR1 is MNHEY, CDR2 SVGAGI, per germline. This CDR3 has 16 amino acids.

This clone was counted only a few times. V usage is TRBV2 and J usage is TRBJ2-1; 8 bases match TRBD1. The CDR3 has 13 amino acids. The V gene end was trimmed by 6 bases and the J gene end by 15 bases; junction bases not matched to a gene: 13. Germline values: CDR1 SNHLY, CDR2 FYNNEI. The CDR3 protein is CASSLETGARPFF. CDR3 bases: TGTGCCAGCAGCCTTGAGACAGGGGCCCGTCCGTTCTTC.

The chain couples TRBV18 to TRBJ2-3; the D is unclear. This CDR3 region has 12 residues. V was cut by 3 bases and J by 6 bases, with 7 bases left in between. CDR1 and CDR2 from the germline V gene are KGHSH and LQKENI. The CDR3 DNA reads as TGTGCCAGCTCACCTCCCAGGGATACGCAGTATTTT. Protein product: CASSPPRDTQYF.

V gene TRBV19 combines with J gene TRBJ2-1; TRBD1 might be the D (5 bases). Germline-derived CDR1 and CDR2 are LNHDA and SQIVND (reference sequence). V was shortened by 3 bases and J by 0 bases, with 15 bases between the two germline ends. CDR3 size: 17 residues. CDR3 in DNA: TGTGCCAGTAGTATGCTTGTACAGGCAGACTCCTACAATGAGCAGTTCTTC. Residues: CASSMLVQADSYNEQFF.

The V call is TRBV28, the J call TRBJ1-4, with 10 bases fitting TRBD1. Germline trimming cut 2 bases from V and 10 bases from J; bases unmatched to any gene: 13. CDR1 and CDR2 (germline): MDHEN, SYDVKM. CDR3 length: 17 residues. The CDR3, as DNA: TGTGCCAGCAGTTTACCGACAGGGGGCGCAGGAAGTGGAAAACTGTTTTTT. Amino acids: CASSLPTGGAGSGKLFF.

The rearrangement uses TRBV28 and TRBJ2-2; the D gene is possibly TRBD1 (6 bases). This CDR3 is 14 amino acids long. V gave up 5 bases and J gave up 2 bases, with 9 bases separating them. Germline lookup yields CDR1 MDHEN and CDR2 SYDVKM. This CDR3 is CASSLGTNTGELFF. The CDR3 bases are TGTGCCAGCAGTCTGGGGACAAACACCGGGGAGCTGTTTTTT. The full variable domain, rest sourced from reference TRBV28 and TRBJ2-2, is DVKVTQSSRYLVKRTGEKVFLECVQDMDHENMFWYRQDPGLGLRLIYFSYDVKMKEKGDIPEGYSVSREKKERFSLILESASTNQTSMYLCASSLGTNTGELFFGEGSRLTVL.

The chain uses TRBV12-5 and TRBJ1-1, with D hard to call. The CDR3 spans 11 residues. Germline V CDR1 and CDR2: LGHNT, FRNRAP. The germline V and J ends were trimmed by 4 bases and 4 bases, with 4 bases remaining between them. The CDR3 nucleotides read TGTGCTAGTGGTTGGCTCACTGAAGCTTTCTTT. As protein: CASGWLTEAFF.

The gene calls are TRBV5-1 and TRBJ1-1, with D tentatively TRBD1 (5 bases). V shed 4 bases and J shed 3 bases, with 13 bases lying between them. Germline CDR1 SGHRS, CDR2 YFSETQ. The CDR3 runs 14 residues. DNA for the CDR3: TGCGCCAGCAGCAACATCGGAGGGGACACTGAAGCTTTCTTT. Protein: CASSNIGGDTEAFF.

This sequence joins TRBV6-5 and TRBJ1-1; no clear D. The V gene lost 4 bases and the J gene lost 7 bases, with 16 bases spanning the gap. The germline gives CDR1 MNHEY, CDR2 SVGAGI. The CDR3 runs to 14 residues. The CDR3 sequence: CASSLSRTAIEAFF. As DNA, the CDR3 is TGTGCCAGCAGTTTATCCCGGACGGCCATTGAAGCTTTCTTT.

The chain uses TRBV7-8 and TRBJ1-6, with D perhaps TRBD1 (5 bases). V was trimmed by 1 base and J by 17 bases, leaving 15 bases between them. CDR1 and CDR2 (germline): SGHVS, FQNEAQ. The CDR3 has 13 amino acids. In DNA form, the CDR3 reads TGTGCCAGCAGCTTAGACAGTGGCGCCAGGGTCCACTTT. Its translation: CASSLDSGARVHF.

The chain employs TRBV7-9 and TRBJ2-5; TRBD2 matches at 10 bases. Germline V gene sequence: CDR1 SEHNR, CDR2 FQNEAQ (reference sequence). The CDR3 length is 15 residues. Trimming at V came to 5 bases and at J to 4 bases, leaving 7 bases not matched to a gene. The CDR3 nucleotides are TGTGCCAGCAGCCCTGGGACTAGCGTTGGAGAGACCCAGTACTTC. It specifies CASSPGTSVGETQYF.

J is TRBJ1-1 and V is TRBV5-8; no firm D call. The V gene lost 4 bases and the J gene lost 1 base, with 14 bases spanning the gap. The CDR3 sequence is 15 residues long. Germline CDR1 reads SGHTS; CDR2 reads YDEGEE. The chain's CDR3 is CASSGFGEQNTEAFF. CDR3 in DNA: TGTGCCAGCAGCGGGTTCGGAGAACAGAACACTGAAGCTTTCTTT.

The chain combines TRBV29-1 with TRBJ2-3; the D gene is possibly TRBD1 (6 bases). V was pared by 8 bases and J by 5 bases, with 20 bases between. CDR1 is SQVTM, CDR2 ANQGSEA, per germline. The CDR3 is 14 residues long. This CDR3 is CSTYRDIIQDTQYF. CDR3 bases: TGCAGCACTTACCGGGACATAATCCAAGATACGCAGTATTTT.

The table lists this clone with a count of one. The genes are TRBV29-1 and TRBJ2-3, with a possible D match to TRBD1 (5 bases). This CDR3 spans 12 amino acids. With 4 bases removed from V and 0 bases from J, the gap between germline ends came to 5 bases. Germline V gene lookup returns CDR1 SQVTM and CDR2 ANQGSEA. CDR3 region: CSVGQSTDTQYF. The CDR3 coding sequence is TGCAGCGTTGGACAGAGCACAGATACGCAGTATTTT.

The rearrangement joins TRBV19 to TRBJ1-4; D is perhaps TRBD1 (5 bases). V was shortened by 5 bases and J by 0 bases, with 19 bases between the two germline ends. The germline V gene has CDR1 LNHDA and CDR2 SQIVND (reference sequence). The CDR3 length is 18 residues. The CDR3 DNA reads as TGTGCCAGTAGTCTCTACCCCGCAGGGAGGACAACTAATGAAAAACTGTTTTTT. Translated, it gives CASSLYPAGRTTNEKLFF.

The chain employs TRBV15 and TRBJ1-2, with D possibly TRBD1 on 5 matching bases. Germline V gene lookup returns CDR1 LNHNV and CDR2 YYDKDF (reference sequence). V lost 0 bases, J lost 0 bases, and 11 bases lay in between. CDR3 length equals 16 residues. Written as DNA, the CDR3 is TGTGCCACCAGCAGAGATCGAGGCAGGGCTAACTATGGCTACACCTTC. As protein: CATSRDRGRANYGYTF.

The chain joins TRBV2 to TRBJ1-6; 7 bases map to TRBD1. V shed 9 bases, J shed 12 bases, and the junction held 14 bases outside the gene matches. The CDR3 totals 14 residues. The germline CDR1 and CDR2 sequences are SNHLY and FYNNEI. The CDR3 is CARGGQPNQGPLHF. For the CDR3, the DNA is TGTGCCAGGGGGGGACAGCCGAACCAAGGACCCCTCCACTTT. Supplemented by reference TRBV2 and TRBJ1-6, the full variable domain reads EPEVTQTPSHQVTQMGQEVILRCVPISNHLYFYWYRQILGQKVEFLVSFYNNEISEKSEIFDDQFSVERPDGSNFTLKIRSTKLEDSAMYFCARGGQPNQGPLHFGNGTRLTVT.

The CDR3 DNA is TGCGCCAGCAGCTTGGGGACTAGCGGCACCGTGGGTGTCGGTGAGCAGTTCTTC. Protein sequence: CASSLGTSGTVGVGEQFF. V usage is TRBV5-1 and J usage is TRBJ2-1; 10 nucleotides match TRBD2. Germline V gene data show CDR1 as SGHRS and CDR2 as YFSETQ. Trimming cost V 0 bases and J 9 bases; bases outside gene matches: 15. The CDR3 sequence is 18 residues long.

CDR3 sequence (DNA): TGTGCCAGCGGACGGGACAGGAGTGCCTTAAACATTCAGTACTTC. Translation: CASGRDRSALNIQYF. The chain couples TRBV5-6 to TRBJ2-4; 8 positions match TRBD1. The CDR3 loop spans 15 amino acids. J lost 6 bases, V lost 7 bases, and 12 bases had no gene match. Germline CDR1 is SGHDT and CDR2 is YYEEEE.

The genes are TRBV27 and TRBJ1-2; possible D gene TRBD1, 5 bases. This CDR3 contains 19 residues. The ends were cut back, 6 bases at V and 5 bases at J, with 31 bases in the middle. Germline CDR1 MNHEY, CDR2 SMNVEV (reference sequence). CDR3 sequence reads: CASRGYAGREIQASYGYTF. The CDR3 DNA is TGTGCCAGCAGGGGTTACGCGGGCAGGGAAATTCAGGCTTCATATGGCTACACCTTC.

The CDR3 region is CASSRQGLFDEQYF. CDR3 coding DNA: TGTGCCAGCAGCAGGCAAGGGCTCTTCGACGAGCAGTACTTC. This rearrangement joins TRBV6-5 to TRBJ2-7, with D unresolved. V dropped 6 bases and J dropped 5 bases, with 17 bases sitting between them. The CDR3 runs 14 residues. Germline V gene lookup returns CDR1 MNHEY and CDR2 SVGAGI.

This clone was seen a few times. The rearrangement uses TRBV6-2 or TRBV6-3 and TRBJ1-1, with D perhaps TRBD1 (5 bases). Germline assignment: CDR1 MNHEY and CDR2 SVGEGT. CDR3 length: 14 residues. V was pared by 5 bases and J by 4 bases, with 14 bases between. The CDR3 DNA follows: TGTGCCAGCAGTCCCCAACCAGGGAGCACTGAAGCTTTCTTT. Amino acid sequence: CASSPQPGSTEAFF.

This clone was recorded once. A junction end diverges from the germline sequence, so it may reflect a read error. The CDR3 DNA reads TGTGCCAGCAGTAACCAAAACCGGGACGGACGCCTTTCCTTC. Residues: CASSNQNRDGRLSF. The chain recombines TRBV6-2 or TRBV6-3 with TRBJ1-2; tentatively, D is TRBD1 (5 bases). CDR1 is MNHEY and CDR2 is SVGEGT in the germline V gene. CDR3 size: 14 residues.

The chain links TRBV7-2 to TRBJ2-2; D unresolved. The CDR3 extends over 13 amino acids. Germline V lookup: CDR1 SGHTA, CDR2 FQGNSA. The V gene lost 6 bases and the J gene lost 1 base, with 6 bases spanning the gap. The CDR3 reads CASRSMNTGELFF. As DNA, the CDR3 is TGTGCCAGCAGATCCATGAACACCGGGGAGCTGTTTTTT.

The chain couples TRBV5-6 to TRBJ2-3; D remains unclear. This CDR3 is 15 amino acids long. Germline lookup yields CDR1 SGHDT and CDR2 YYEEEE. Trimming removed 0 bases at V and 2 bases at J, with 10 bases between. The CDR3 region has the DNA TGTGCCAGCAGCTTGGACCCTGCCCACACAGATACGCAGTATTTT. Its protein product is CASSLDPAHTDTQYF.